This paragraph covers one TCR beta chain sequence. This clonotype has more than one count but fewer than ten. Its cognate antigen has yet to be identified. No much larger clone is present one base from it, and per-base qualities are unavailable. The data originate from a study of blood T cells in healthy people across ages (dated by TCRdb to the mid-2010s). At the level of the whole study: In model experiments, roughly one uniquely barcoded TCR beta cDNA molecule per two T cells was captured by template switching. The donors were split into four age groups: young (average about 15 years), middle-aged (roughly 42), aged (roughly 65) and long-lived (roughly 77). Using the same blood draw, the study looked at two additional independent replicas of 1 million unique cDNA reads for two donors, one aged 18 to 30 and the other aged 80 or older. To track age-related changes in TCR beta repertoire diversity, the study relied on deep sequencing normalized with unique cDNA molecular identifiers. Donors of different ages were randomly distributed across sequencing lanes to avoid experimental bias. What the study reported, not specific to this receptor: Because donor CMV infection status was unknown, age-related changes in expanded clonotypes were potentially confounded. As age increased, observed TCR beta diversity per million T cells dropped in a roughly linear way, and a significant reduction was already evident by age 40. The long-lived group showed more naive CD4+ T cells, fewer expanded clones and increased TCR diversity than the aged group, suggesting age selection. Estimates of total diversity based on one million sequenced T cells were considered lower bounds and underestimates. Observed TCR beta diversity correlated strongly with the percentage of naive T cells measured by flow cytometry. Since profiling was done on bulk unsorted PBMCs, naive and antigen-experienced compartments could not be conclusively compared.

Systemically healthy Caucasian individuals from Russia, around 38 in total and aged roughly 6 to 100 years, were included as donors. Around 10 milliliters of peripheral blood were drawn from each donor into EDTA-treated Vacutainer tubes. Ficoll-Paque density-gradient centrifugation was used to isolate PBMCs, with at least 6.5 million obtained per sample. Trizol reagent was used to extract total RNA from the PBMCs, yielding at least 6 micrograms per sample. For every donor, flow cytometry on a PBMC aliquot measured the percentage of naive CD45RAhigh/CD27high T cells. Libraries were prepared through 5' RACE. Sequenced using an Illumina HiSeq 2500. A second about 7 to 12 cycle PCR used a sample-barcoded 5' primer and a J-beta primer mix. A unique molecular identifier was introduced onto each TCR beta cDNA molecule by a template-switch 5' adaptor carrying 12 random nucleotides. At least 3 million CDR3-containing paired-end reads were obtained from each sample. First-strand cDNA synthesis was performed from all RNA using the Mint cDNA synthesis kit, with priming by a TRBC-specific oligonucleotide. All cDNA was treated with uracil-DNA glycosylase and then went through a first 18-cycle PCR with the universal primers M1SS and BC2_uni_R. The study's own analysis went as follows. For normalization, 1 million high-quality reads, each with a distinct molecular identifier, were randomly selected from each sample. Instead of being binned into consensus sequences, reads with shared molecular identifiers were discarded. MiTCR, run with a Q25 quality threshold and the strictest error-elimination algorithm, handled CDR3 identification, clonotype clustering and error correction. Lower-bound total TCR beta diversity was estimated with a nonparametric unseen species model using Euler transformation. TCRdb reanalyzed the raw reads on its own, using fastp at Q25 for trimming and MiXCR for clone calling, and kept in-frame beta chains. One record per CDR3 amino acid sequence lists the most common genes and DNA. For this entry, the V and J calls and clone size follow TCRdb and not the study's own pipeline. The sample table holds about 590,000 distinct CDR3 sequences, of which about 28% were seen once. Clones ranked in the top ten supply 15% to 18% of the sample.

Germline trimming amounts to 6 bases on V and 8 bases on J, with 9 as the count of junction bases outside the gene matches. Spanning cysteine to phenylalanine, the CDR3 consists of 14 amino acids. Only the CDR3 DNA is retained, 42 bases long and in frame from the first base. CDR1 and CDR2, looked up from the germline V gene (reference sequence), are MNHNY and SVGAGI. The rearrangement combines TRBV6-6 with TRBJ1-2; 10 junctional bases match TRBD1. This TCR derives from a woman of 80 years or more in good health. What was sequenced was blood. CDR3 loop: CASSPGQGVGGYTF. The DNA reads as follows: TGTGCCAGCAGCCCCGGACAGGGGGTGGGAGGCTACACCTTC.